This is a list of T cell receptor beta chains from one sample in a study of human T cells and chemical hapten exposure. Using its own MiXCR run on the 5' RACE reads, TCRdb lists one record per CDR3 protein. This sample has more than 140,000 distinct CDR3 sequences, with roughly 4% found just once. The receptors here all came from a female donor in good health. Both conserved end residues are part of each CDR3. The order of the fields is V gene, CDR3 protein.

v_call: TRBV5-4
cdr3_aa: CASSTDHTDTQYF

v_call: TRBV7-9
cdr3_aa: CASSLGAGDVTETQYF

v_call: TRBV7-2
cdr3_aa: CASSLMSGANVLTF

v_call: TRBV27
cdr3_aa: CASSLVLGQGADTQYF

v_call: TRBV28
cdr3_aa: CASRTGGGSPLHF

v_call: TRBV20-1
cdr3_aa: CSAKPPGSDAEKLFF

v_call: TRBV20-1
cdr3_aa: CSSIPAGVSYEQYF

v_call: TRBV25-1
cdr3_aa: CASSDRDQPQHF

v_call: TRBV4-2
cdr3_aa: CASSQAQSYEQYF

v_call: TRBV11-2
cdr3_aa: CASSQNVGPVEDQYF

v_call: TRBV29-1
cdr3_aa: CSVGGGLSVVTDTQYF

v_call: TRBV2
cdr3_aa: CASSERGGYTEAFF

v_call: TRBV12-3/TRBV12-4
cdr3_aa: CASSITSGVGEQYF

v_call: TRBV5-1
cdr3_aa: CASSLDPTGYSPLHF

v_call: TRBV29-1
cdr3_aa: CSVRTGSSSGYTF

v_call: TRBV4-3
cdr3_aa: CASSQGLDSPYGYTF

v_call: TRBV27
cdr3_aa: CASSWGAGSPTDTQYF

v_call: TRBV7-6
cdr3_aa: CASSLRDRANEQFF

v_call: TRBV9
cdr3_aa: CASSPSPGTEAFF

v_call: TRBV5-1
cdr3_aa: CASSLKRTEAFF

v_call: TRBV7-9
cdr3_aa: CASSPTDTQYF

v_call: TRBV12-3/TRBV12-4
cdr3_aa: CASSCGSAAFF

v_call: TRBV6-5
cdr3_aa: CASSYKGSGTDTQYF

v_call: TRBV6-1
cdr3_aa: CASNRQGLTNYGYTF